This TCR beta chain was observed in a study of identical twins. General study points: The study found that models underestimated out-of-frame TCR alpha sharing in monozygotic twins.

Germline values: CDR1 SEHNR, CDR2 FQNEAQ (reference sequence). Between the trimmed V and J ends, which lost 5 bases and 8 bases, there was a span of 3 bases. The length of the CDR3 is 10 residues. This clonotype was seen only a few times. Its antigen remains unknown. TCRdb independently ran MiXCR on the 5' RACE reads; one entry per CDR3 protein. The sample includes fewer than 550,000 distinct CDR3 sequences, about 16% of them seen just once. These records were also assigned to another study, of yellow fever vaccine responses in identical twins.

The sample taken for sequencing was CD4+ T cells sorted from blood. This chain uses TRBV7-9 with TRBJ2-2; no clear D gene. The receptor was isolated from a woman aged 18-29 years in good health. CDR3 DNA: TGTGCCAGCAGCGAAGGGGAGCTGTTTTTT. Protein: CASSEGELFF.